What follows are 14 T cell receptor beta chains derived from one specimen sequenced in a study of CD8 T cells in Susac syndrome. Reverse transcription of roughly 0.45 to 1 ug RNA used random hexamers. TCRdb called the immunoSEQ multiplex PCR reads again in MiXCR, with one record for every CDR3 protein. The sample contains about 120,000 distinct CDR3 sequences, around 90% of which appear only once. Sequencing input: CD4+ T cells from PBMCs. The receptor set was obtained from a human donor in good health.

This chain connects TRBV4-1 to TRBJ1-5; D is unclear. CDR1 and CDR2 from the germline V gene are MGHRA and YSYEKL. V shed 6 bases and J shed 3 bases, with 15 bases lying between them. There are 15 residues in the CDR3. The CDR3 is CASSLQQSFNQPQHF. The CDR3 bases are TGCGCCAGCAGTCTCCAACAATCCTTCAATCAGCCCCAGCATTTT.

The V gene is TRBV6-1, the J gene TRBJ1-2, with a possible D match to TRBD1 (6 bases). Germline V gene lookup returns CDR1 MNHNS and CDR2 SASEGT. The CDR3 spans 16 residues. Trimming stripped 9 bases from V and 4 bases from J, with 24 bases between. The CDR3 is CASRGGIGSWGYGYTF. The CDR3, as DNA: TGTGCCAGTAGGGGGGGTATCGGCAGTTGGGGCTATGGCTACACCTTC.

In the case of this clonotype: Its ends do not fully match the called genes, so a read error is possible. The chain combines TRBV5-1 with TRBJ2-3; 7 nucleotides match TRBD2. CDR1 SGHRS and CDR2 YFSETQ come from the germline V gene. The CDR3 contains 16 residues. The CDR3 region is CASSLIAETSTVTQYF. The CDR3 DNA follows: TGCGCCAGCTCCCTCATAGCGGAGACTAGCACAGTTACGCAGTATTTT.

The V gene is TRBV24-1, the J gene TRBJ2-1; a weak D match, TRBD2 (6 bases). CDR3 length: 12 residues. Germline values: CDR1 KGHDR, CDR2 SFDVKD. Trimming cost V 4 bases and J 7 bases, with 7 bases left between them. The CDR3 region is CATSDAGNEQFF. The CDR3 DNA follows: TGTGCCACCAGTGACGCGGGAAATGAGCAGTTCTTC.

This chain joins TRBV7-2 and TRBJ2-1; D not certain. The CDR3 consists of 12 residues. The germline V gene has CDR1 SGHTA and CDR2 FQGNSA. Trimming pared 2 bases from V and 9 bases from J, leaving 8 bases between. CDR3 loop: CASSLNPSEQFF. The CDR3 coding sequence is TGTGCCAGCAGCTTAAATCCTTCTGAGCAGTTCTTC.

The rearrangement joins TRBV20-1 to TRBJ1-2, with 11 bases fitting TRBD1. V gave up 5 bases and J gave up 1 base; unmatched junction bases: 3. Germline assignment: CDR1 DFQATT and CDR2 SNEGSKA (reference sequence). The length of the CDR3 is 14 residues. In nucleotides, the CDR3 is TGCAGTGCTTCGGACAGGGGGCTTAACTATGGCTACACCTTC. Protein sequence: CSASDRGLNYGYTF.

This sequence joins TRBV7-9 and TRBJ2-6; weak D call: TRBD2 (5 bases). This CDR3 spans 15 amino acids. CDR1 SEHNR and CDR2 FQNEAQ come from the germline V gene (reference sequence). V lost 10 bases and J lost 0, with 13 bases in between. CDR3 DNA sequence: TGTGCCACACTAATAGGGAGCTCTGGGGCCAACGTCCTGACTTTC. It translates to CATLIGSSGANVLTF.

This clonotype occurred once. The V gene is TRBV15, the J gene TRBJ2-5; the D is unclear. The CDR3 length is 15 residues. V gave up 1 base and J gave up 1 base, with 10 bases separating them. CDR1 LNHNV and CDR2 YYDKDF come from the germline V gene (reference sequence). Here the CDR3 reads CATSRVYGFQETQYF. For the CDR3, the DNA is TGTGCCACCAGCAGAGTGTATGGGTTCCAAGAGACCCAGTACTTC.

The rearrangement links TRBV12-3 or TRBV12-4 to TRBJ2-3; a weak D match, TRBD2 (6 bases). V was shortened by 6 bases and J by 6 bases, with 22 bases between the two germline ends. The CDR3 has 16 residues. The CDR3 coding sequence is TGTGCCAGCAGCCCGGGGGAGGCCCCACCATGGGATACGCAGTATTTT. Protein product: CASSPGEAPPWDTQYF.

The J gene is TRBJ1-3, the V gene TRBV9; 7 nucleotides agree with TRBD1. The CDR3 is 16 residues long. Germline-derived CDR1 and CDR2 are SGDLS and YYNGEE. Trimming took 3 bases from V and 0 from J; bases not matched to a gene: 6. The CDR3 sequence: CASSAIGTASGNTIYF. DNA for the CDR3: TGTGCCAGCAGCGCAATAGGGACAGCCTCTGGAAACACCATATATTTT.

This chain connects TRBV6-6 to TRBJ2-2; D unclear. This CDR3 is built from 14 residues. The V gene lost 2 bases and the J gene lost 3 bases, with 7 bases spanning the gap. Germline lookup yields CDR1 MNHNY and CDR2 SVGAGI (reference sequence). The CDR3 sequence is CASSYRGDTGELFF. The DNA for the CDR3 is TGTGCCAGCAGTTACCGCGGCGACACCGGGGAGCTGTTTTTT.

The genes are TRBV6-5 and TRBJ2-6; D tentatively reads TRBD1 or TRBD2 (6 bases each). Deletions cut 0 bases from V and 2 bases from J, with 14 bases between. CDR1 and CDR2 from the germline V gene are MNHEY and SVGAGI. The CDR3 runs to 18 residues. The CDR3 sequence is CASSYSGGTGAGANVLTF. The DNA of the CDR3 is TGTGCCAGCAGTTACTCAGGGGGGACGGGGGCTGGGGCCAACGTCCTGACTTTC.

V and J are TRBV20-1 and TRBJ2-7; 7 bases line up with TRBD1. Per the germline V gene, CDR1 is DFQATT and CDR2 is SNEGSKA (reference sequence). This CDR3 is built from 14 residues. The V segment lost 5 bases and the J segment 2 bases; nucleotides outside the gene matches: 9. The CDR3 bases are TGCAGTGCTCAGGGGGAAGGACCTACCTACGAGCAGTACTTC. Residues: CSAQGEGPTYEQYF.

J is TRBJ1-2 and V is TRBV27; the D is unclear. The CDR3 runs 17 residues. The germline V gene has CDR1 MNHEY and CDR2 SMNVEV (reference sequence). V dropped 0 bases and J dropped 8 bases, with 22 bases sitting between them. The CDR3 DNA reads TGTGCCAGCAGTTTATCGAGCAGAGGGCTAAGAATAGAAGGCTACACCTTC. Its translation: CASSLSSRGLRIEGYTF.